This T cell receptor beta chain was recovered during a study of T-cell memory formation after mild COVID-19. Study outcomes and limitations: Later expanders leaned CD4+, whereas day 15 to 85 contracting clones were balanced CD4/CD8.

Germline V lookup: CDR1 MGHRA, CDR2 YSYEKL. V lost 0 bases and J lost 12, with 9 bases in between. There are 13 residues in the CDR3. Comment on this clonotype: Its antigen is unidentified.

Using its own MiXCR run on the 5' RACE reads, TCRdb lists one record per CDR3 protein. Of about 340,000 distinct CDR3 sequences listed, 20% to 25% are singletons. What was sequenced was PBMCs or a T cell subset sorted from them (not recorded which). The genes are TRBV4-1 and TRBJ2-6; D gene unclear. The receptor comes from a man aged 18 to 30 who had mild COVID-19 (a few samples of this study predate the infection). Cell type and time point are not known. The CDR3 sequence is CASSQEPRAVLTF. In DNA, the CDR3 is TGCGCCAGCAGCCAAGAACCAAGGGCCGTCCTGACTTTC.